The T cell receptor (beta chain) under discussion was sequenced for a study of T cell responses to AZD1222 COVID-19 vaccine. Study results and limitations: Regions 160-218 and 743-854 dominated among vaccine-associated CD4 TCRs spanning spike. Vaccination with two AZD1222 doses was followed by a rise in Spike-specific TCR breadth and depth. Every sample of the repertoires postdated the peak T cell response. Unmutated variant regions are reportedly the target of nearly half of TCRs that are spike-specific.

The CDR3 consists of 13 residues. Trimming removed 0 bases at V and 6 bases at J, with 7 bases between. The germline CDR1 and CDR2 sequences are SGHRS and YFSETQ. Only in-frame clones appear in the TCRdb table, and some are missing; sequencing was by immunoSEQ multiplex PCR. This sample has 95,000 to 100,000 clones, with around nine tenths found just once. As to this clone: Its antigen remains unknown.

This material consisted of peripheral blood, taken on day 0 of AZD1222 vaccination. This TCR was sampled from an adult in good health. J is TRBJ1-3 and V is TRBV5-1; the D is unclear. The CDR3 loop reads CASSLDKANTIYF. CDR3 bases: TGCGCCAGCAGCTTGGACAAAGCAAACACCATATATTTT.